There are a few counts of the clone carrying this T cell receptor (beta chain). Its antigen remains unknown. Deletions cut 0 bases from V and 9 bases from J, with 15 bases between. The length of the CDR3 is 16 residues. CDR1 is SGHAT and CDR2 is FQNNGV in the germline V gene. The sample comes from a study of T cell responses to AZD1222 COVID-19 vaccine. General study findings and limits: Repertoires were sampled only after the peak T cell response.

TCRdb's copy holds only in-frame clones and misses some; the assay was immunoSEQ multiplex PCR. The sample yields some 170,000 clones, about nine tenths seen once. Sequenced material: peripheral blood, taken 28 days after the second dose of the MenACWY control vaccine. The TCR was taken from an adult who received the MenACWY meningococcal vaccine as a control. The chain recombines TRBV11-2 with TRBJ1-6; D may be TRBD1 (5 bases). CDR3 amino acids: CASSLDPEGDGSPLHF. CDR3 bases: TGTGCCAGCAGCTTAGATCCGGAAGGGGACGGTTCACCCCTCCACTTT.